This is a list of T cell receptor beta chains from one sample in a study of blood T cells in healthy people across ages. From the 5' RACE reads, TCRdb called clonotypes with MiXCR, one entry per CDR3 protein. The data contain around 700,000 distinct CDR3 sequences, around a quarter of them singletons. This same sample was also taken into another study, of T cells of mothers and their children.

Sequencing input: blood. All receptors come from a boy younger than 18 in good health. The CDR3 runs from the conserved cysteine through the conserved F or W. D genes are given only for firm matches. The size of a clone is reported for some rows only, either as once, few or many, or as a class for expanded clones.

TRBV24-1,TRBJ2-7,NA,NA,CAPSATGLPYEQYF,TGTGCCCCCAGCGCAACCGGGCTCCCCTACGAGCAGTACTTC
TRBV6-1,TRBJ1-6,NA,few,CASSEVPGYSNSPLHF,TGTGCCAGCAGTGAAGTCCCAGGGTACAGTAATTCACCCCTCCACTTT
TRBV5-1,TRBJ2-3,TRBD2,NA,CASSWGLAATDTQYF,TGCGCCAGCAGCTGGGGACTAGCAGCCACAGATACGCAGTATTTT
TRBV12-3/TRBV12-4,TRBJ2-3,TRBD2,NA,CASSSGGGPGTDTQYF,TGTGCCAGCAGTTCCGGCGGGGGGCCGGGCACAGATACGCAGTATTTT
TRBV6-6,TRBJ2-5,NA,NA,CASSKTDGGETQYF,TGTGCCAGCAGTAAAACGGACGGAGGGGAGACCCAGTACTTC
TRBV20-1,TRBJ2-5,TRBD1,NA,CSATRQGRETQYF,TGCAGTGCTACAAGACAGGGGCGAGAGACCCAGTACTTC
TRBV6-5,TRBJ1-5,TRBD1,NA,CASRRGQVGNQPQHF,TGTGCCAGCAGAAGGGGACAGGTTGGCAATCAGCCCCAGCATTTT
TRBV11-2,TRBJ2-5,NA,NA,CASSRRTRIQETQYF,TGTGCCAGCAGCCGGAGGACCCGAATCCAAGAGACCCAGTACTTC
TRBV14,TRBJ2-5,NA,NA,CASSPTLYGTQYF,TGTGCCAGCAGCCCTACCCTCTATGGGACCCAGTACTTC
TRBV3-1,TRBJ2-1,NA,NA,CASSQDPWLGNEQFF,TGTGCCAGCAGCCAAGACCCTTGGCTGGGCAATGAGCAGTTCTTC
TRBV3-1,TRBJ2-5,NA,NA,CASSQEADQGTQYF,TGTGCCAGCAGCCAAGAGGCGGATCAGGGGACCCAGTACTTC
TRBV6-6,TRBJ1-2,NA,NA,CASINFRDQLLYGYTF,TGTGCCAGCATAAACTTCCGGGACCAGTTGCTCTATGGCTACACCTTC
TRBV15,TRBJ2-5,TRBD2,NA,CATSREGLALLETQYF,TGTGCCACCAGCAGAGAGGGACTAGCGCTGCTGGAGACTCAGTACTTC
TRBV15,TRBJ1-5,TRBD1,NA,CATSRDPGGDQPQHF,TGTGCCACCAGCAGAGATCCAGGGGGGGATCAGCCCCAGCATTTT
TRBV5-1,TRBJ1-4,NA,NA,CASSLQGFMDEKLFF,TGCGCCAGCAGCCTGCAGGGCTTCATGGATGAAAAACTGTTTTTT
TRBV12-3/TRBV12-4,TRBJ2-3,NA,NA,CASSDLGKTSTDTQYF,TGTGCCAGCAGTGATTTAGGGAAGACTAGCACAGATACGCAGTATTTT
TRBV28,TRBJ2-1,NA,few,CASSLVLVLQNYNEQFF,TGTGCCAGCAGTTTAGTCCTAGTCTTACAGAACTACAATGAGCAGTTCTTC
TRBV27,TRBJ1-1,NA,few,CASSSDGKNTEAFF,TGTGCCAGCAGTTCAGACGGGAAGAACACTGAAGCTTTCTTT